Included here is one T cell receptor (beta chain) sequence, with context. Clones were sequenced by immunoSEQ multiplex PCR, and TCRdb holds only the in-frame ones, with some missing. The sample gives 65,000 to 70,000 clones, approximately 79% of which show up once; roughly 6% is in the top ten. These data belong to a study of blood T cell repertoires in COVID-19. About the study: Whether acute or convalescent, the COVID-19 samples came from the United States, Italy and Spain.

Sequenced material: peripheral blood. The receptor was isolated from a woman aged 60 to 75 with acute or convalescent COVID-19.

CDR3 in DNA: TGCGCCAGCAGTCATGGAAACACCATATATTTT. Its protein is CASSHGNTIYF. The chain joins TRBV4-1 to TRBJ1-3, with D unresolved. In germline, CDR1 is MGHRA, CDR2 YSYEKL. Trimming shortened V by 6 bases and J by 3 bases, and 3 bases separated the two germline ends. The CDR3 loop spans 11 amino acids.